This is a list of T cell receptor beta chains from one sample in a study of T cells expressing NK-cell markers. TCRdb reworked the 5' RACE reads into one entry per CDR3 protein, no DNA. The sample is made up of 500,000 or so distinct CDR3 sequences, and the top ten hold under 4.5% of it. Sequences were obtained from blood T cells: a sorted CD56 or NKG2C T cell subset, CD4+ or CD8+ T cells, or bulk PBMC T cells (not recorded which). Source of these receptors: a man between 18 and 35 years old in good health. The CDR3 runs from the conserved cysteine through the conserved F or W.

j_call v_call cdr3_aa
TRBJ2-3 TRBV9 CASSAEGPPKDTQYF
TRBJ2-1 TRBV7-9 CASSNRPGTSGKNEQFF
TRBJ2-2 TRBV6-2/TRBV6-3 CASSYSYITGELFF
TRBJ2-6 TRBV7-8 CASSPANVLTF
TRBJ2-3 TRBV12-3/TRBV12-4 CASRIGPWGDRGDTQYF
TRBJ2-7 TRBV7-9 CASSPPLGREASREQYF
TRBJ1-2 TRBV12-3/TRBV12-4 CASSFPRLGGYTF
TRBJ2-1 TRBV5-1 CASSPEGRSSYNEQFF
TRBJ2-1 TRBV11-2 CASSLSGTSMGNEQFF
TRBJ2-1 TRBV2 CASSRTGLAGMNEQFF
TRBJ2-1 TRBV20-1 CSATPGQGLTDEQFF
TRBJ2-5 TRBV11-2 CASSFSGRVQETQYF
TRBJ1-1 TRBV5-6 CASRATGGNTEAFF
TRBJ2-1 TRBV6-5 CASINGQGSEQFF
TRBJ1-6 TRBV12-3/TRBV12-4 CASSADTGISAPLHF
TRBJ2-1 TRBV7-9 CASSAWARELDEQFF
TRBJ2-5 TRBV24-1 CATSETTSGSIETQYF
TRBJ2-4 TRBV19 CASSIEGQFKNIQYF
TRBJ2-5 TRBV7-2 CASSSGQVLYQETQYF
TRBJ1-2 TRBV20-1 CSAPVGHNGYTF
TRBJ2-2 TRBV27 CASSLSRGLAGVRGGELFF
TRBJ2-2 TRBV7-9 CASSHSNQNTGELFF
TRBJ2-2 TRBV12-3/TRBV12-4 CASRPLTSTGELFF
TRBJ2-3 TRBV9 CASSVGAYRSPDTQYF